This T cell receptor beta chain was observed in a study of blood T cell repertoires in COVID-19 (dated by TCRdb to 2019 to 2021). Turning to the overall study: Samples covering the acute and convalescent phases of COVID-19 were provided by collaborators in the United States, Italy and Spain. The samples were drawn from the first 160 participants of the ongoing ImmuneRACE study and from 1,254 subjects provided by 6 global collaborators. The repertoires were made available in a free public database intended to serve as a resource for research on the immune response to SARS-CoV-2. The prospective study material was composed of cDNA or gDNA derived from T cells, B-cell-depleted T cells, or PBMCs. Deeply sampled blood TCRbeta repertoires from subjects exposed to, actively infected with, or recovered from COVID-19 were included in the dataset. HLA class I and class II types, where available, came from metadata supplied by the sample provider rather than from assay-based typing. Sample metadata almost always included a de-identified subject ID, COVID-19 status, age in years and sex.

The immunoSEQ Assay, a bias-controlled multiplex PCR, was used to amplify TCRbeta CDR3 regions from genomic DNA. The paper's processing steps were these. Nucleated cell counts per sample were estimated from amplification of reference gene primers within the assay. To quantify the absolute abundance of each unique TCRbeta CDR3 rearrangement, sequence reads were collapsed and filtered. For each sample, productive Simpson clonality was calculated as the square root of Simpson's diversity index over productive rearrangements. TCRdb mirrors the immuneACCESS table, restricted to in-frame sequences. Some clones are absent from its copies; in checked studies, under half trace to an unresolved V gene, and the reason for the others is unknown. That table is the source of V, J and clone size, and D and trimming were worked out from the DNA. The sample has 55,000 to 75,000 clones on record, roughly 77% of them singletons. The ten largest clones represent approximately 14% of the sample.

For this clone: The antigen this receptor binds is unknown. No quality values exist for individual bases; no much larger clone is one base distant.

Collaborating institutions collected whole blood in K2EDTA tubes following their own protocols. Collaborator samples were shipped for TCRbeta analysis as frozen whole blood, isolated PBMCs, or DNA extracted from either sample type. From the germline V gene (reference sequence), CDR1 is GTSNPN and CDR2 is SVGIG. From its cysteine to its phenylalanine, the CDR3 spans 13 amino acids. The retained sequence is limited to the CDR3, 39 bases, with the frame set at the first base. V and J are truncated by 0 bases and 10 bases respectively, leaving an intervening sequence of 15 bases. Study-level results and caveats: How much clinical and demographic metadata was included differed by source and by participant, and the metadata was provided uncurated.

The specimen was peripheral blood. The sequence derives from a man aged 80 or over with acute or convalescent COVID-19. Rearrangement joined TRBV30 to TRBJ1-1; a weak D assignment points to TRBD1 (6 bases agree). In nucleotides, the sequence is TGTGCCTGGAGTGTACGTACGGGGACACGAGCTTTCTTT. The encoded protein is CAWSVRTGTRAFF.